This T cell receptor beta chain is from a study of control samples from healthy donors and cancer patients. Sequencing used immunoSEQ multiplex PCR; TCRdb keeps in-frame clones, though not all of them. The table lists fewer than 150,000 clones, 75% to 95% of them singletons. Per germline, CDR1 SGDLS and CDR2 YYNGEE. Trimming took off 3 bases at V and 8 bases at J, with 18 bases between the two ends. This CDR3 spans 15 amino acids. What was sequenced was blood. This chain links TRBV9 with TRBJ1-3; D may be TRBD1 (6 bases). The sequence came from a man between 18 and 29 years old in good health. The CDR3 sequence: CASSGTGSAGDTIYF. The DNA of the CDR3 is TGTGCCAGCAGCGGAACAGGGTCTGCAGGAGACACCATATATTTT.